These T cell receptor beta chains were read from a single sample in a study of control samples from healthy donors and cancer patients. Only in-frame clones appear in the TCRdb table, and some are missing; sequencing was by immunoSEQ multiplex PCR. The table lists 9,500 to 15,000 clones, roughly 94% of them singletons. The material sequenced was PBMCs. These receptor sequences come from a man aged 65-85 years with head and neck cancer. The conserved cysteine and the conserved F or W are not part of the CDR3 here. Fields, in order: J gene, V gene, CDR3 protein.

J gene: TRBJ1-5
V gene: TRBV2
CDR3 protein: ASSTGTASNQPQH

J gene: TRBJ2-1
V gene: TRBV6-6
CDR3 protein: ATSGQRLYNEQF

J gene: TRBJ2-3
V gene: TRBV18
CDR3 protein: ASSPSTDTQY

J gene: TRBJ1-5
V gene: TRBV28
CDR3 protein: ASSFVGWSNQPQH

J gene: TRBJ2-3
V gene: TRBV27
CDR3 protein: ATRLDFTDTQY

J gene: TRBJ1-3
V gene: TRBV5-8
CDR3 protein: ASSHRPGNTIY

J gene: TRBJ2-5
V gene: TRBV11-2
CDR3 protein: ASSKDREETQY

J gene: TRBJ2-7
V gene: TRBV12-3/TRBV12-4
CDR3 protein: ASSFSPYEQY

J gene: TRBJ2-2
V gene: TRBV29-1
CDR3 protein: SVDGVGGGAPGELF

J gene: TRBJ2-7
V gene: TRBV14
CDR3 protein: ASSQVHHSSYEQY

J gene: TRBJ1-6
V gene: TRBV21-1
CDR3 protein: ASRKSGTGPPHFPLH

J gene: TRBJ2-7
V gene: TRBV4-1
CDR3 protein: ASSHTTGTHYEQY

J gene: TRBJ2-3
V gene: TRBV10-3
CDR3 protein: AIGGSGSRNTDTQY

J gene: TRBJ1-5
V gene: TRBV27
CDR3 protein: ASRELQYSNQPQH

J gene: TRBJ2-4
V gene: TRBV3-1/TRBV3-2
CDR3 protein: ASSQDATSGGGAKNIQY

J gene: TRBJ1-4
V gene: TRBV3-1/TRBV3-2
CDR3 protein: ASRDGGAGEKLF

J gene: TRBJ2-3
V gene: TRBV21-1
CDR3 protein: ASSGEGRVTDTQY

J gene: TRBJ2-7
V gene: TRBV7-2
CDR3 protein: ASSPWTGSREQY

J gene: TRBJ1-2
V gene: TRBV27
CDR3 protein: ASSLTPTGGYT

J gene: TRBJ2-5
V gene: TRBV2
CDR3 protein: ASSREWTSGKYQETQY

J gene: TRBJ2-2
V gene: TRBV5-4
CDR3 protein: ASSLGAGRVNTGELF

J gene: TRBJ2-3
V gene: TRBV10-3
CDR3 protein: AIRGGSTDTQY

J gene: TRBJ1-2
V gene: TRBV18
CDR3 protein: ASSSSGTGGPMWDGYT

J gene: TRBJ2-1
V gene: TRBV20-1
CDR3 protein: SASPTPRLARPYNEQF

J gene: TRBJ2-3
V gene: TRBV5-1
CDR3 protein: ASSLEVATDTQY